Following are 28 T cell receptor beta chains from one sample sequenced in a study of T cell changes during pregnancy in multiple sclerosis. Sequenced by immunoSEQ multiplex PCR; TCRdb stores in-frame clones only, minus some. In the table there are roughly 60,000 clones, approximately 91% of which are singletons. Source: CD4+ T cells from peripheral blood mononuclear cells, taken in the first trimester of pregnancy. These receptors were obtained from a female donor with multiple sclerosis, enrolled in a pregnancy study.

The chain combines TRBV28 with TRBJ1-3; perhaps TRBD1 as D (6 bases). CDR3 length: 15 amino acids. The germline CDR1 and CDR2 sequences are MDHEN and SYDVKM. With 6 bases removed from V and 0 bases from J, the gap between germline ends came to 12 bases. The CDR3 reads CASRNRAFSGNTIYF. The CDR3 DNA reads TGTGCCAGCAGAAACAGGGCCTTCTCTGGAAACACCATATATTTT.

This clone appeared a few times. The rearrangement uses TRBV4-3 and TRBJ1-5, with D possibly TRBD1 on 5 matching bases. The CDR3 is 16 amino acids. The V gene lost 2 bases and the J gene lost 0 bases, with 11 bases spanning the gap. Germline V gene data show CDR1 as LGHNA and CDR2 as YSLEER. CDR3 sequence reads: CASSQIRDYSNQPQHF. The CDR3 DNA reads as TGCGCCAGCAGCCAAATCCGGGACTATAGCAATCAGCCCCAGCATTTT.

This chain uses TRBV7-3 with TRBJ2-7, with a tentative D call TRBD1 (5 bases). Germline V gives CDR1 SGHTA, CDR2 FQGTGA. The V end was cut by 5 bases, the J end by 6 bases, with 17 bases between. The CDR3 has 14 amino acids. The CDR3 bases are TGTGCCAGCAGCCTCCTTTCGGTTGGGGCCGAGCAGTACTTC. Translated, it gives CASSLLSVGAEQYF.

The rearrangement uses TRBV5-6 and TRBJ1-1; D might be TRBD1 (5 bases). Germline CDR1 SGHDT, CDR2 YYEEEE. Between the trimmed V and J ends, which lost 1 base and 3 bases, there was a span of 10 bases. The CDR3 consists of 14 residues. CDR3 in amino acids: CASSLPGRDTEAFF. The CDR3 DNA reads TGTGCCAGCAGCTTGCCAGGGAGGGACACTGAAGCTTTCTTT.

The V gene is TRBV2, the J gene TRBJ1-6; TRBD1 aligns across 12 bases. Trimming cost V 7 bases and J 7 bases; bases outside gene matches: 8. Germline V gives CDR1 SNHLY, CDR2 FYNNEI. CDR3 length equals 16 residues. The CDR3 DNA reads as TGTGCCAGCAATTTGGGACAGGGGGCGGGCAATTCACCCCTCCACTTT. Its translation: CASNLGQGAGNSPLHF.

A few counts support this clone. The genes are TRBV14 and TRBJ1-1; D uncertain. Per the germline V gene, CDR1 is SGHDN and CDR2 is FVKESK. CDR3 size: 13 residues. The V gene lost 4 bases and the J gene lost 8 bases, with 14 bases spanning the gap. For the CDR3, the DNA is TGTGCCAGCAGCCCTCCGACTGTCCTGGAAGCTTTCTTT. Its protein product is CASSPPTVLEAFF.

V is TRBV18 and J is TRBJ1-1; D unresolved. Germline V gene sequence: CDR1 KGHSH, CDR2 LQKENI. The CDR3 extends over 15 amino acids. The V and J ends lost 8 bases and 0 bases respectively, with 16 bases between them. CDR3 residues: CASATGNGLNTEAFF. CDR3 bases: TGTGCCAGCGCAACCGGGAACGGATTGAACACTGAAGCTTTCTTT.

V is TRBV9 and J is TRBJ1-3; D might be TRBD1 (5 bases). This CDR3 is built from 14 residues. V was cut by 2 bases and J by 3 bases, with 9 bases left in between. Germline-derived CDR1 and CDR2 are SGDLS and YYNGEE. CDR3 nucleotide sequence: TGTGCCAGCAGCGTTGGCAGGGATGGAAACACCATATATTTT. Translation: CASSVGRDGNTIYF.

The chain couples TRBV6-1 to TRBJ2-7; TRBD1 matches 8 bases. Germline-derived CDR1 and CDR2 are MNHNS and SASEGT. V lost 6 bases and J lost 9; bases outside the gene matches: 13. CDR3 length: 14 residues. The CDR3 spells CASRYDRGALGQYF. CDR3 bases: TGTGCCAGCAGGTACGACAGGGGCGCGTTGGGGCAGTACTTC.

This rearrangement joins TRBV18 to TRBJ1-5; D uncertain. Germline lookup yields CDR1 KGHSH and CDR2 LQKENI. The length of the CDR3 is 17 residues. V was clipped by 6 bases and J by 0 bases, with 18 bases between them. This CDR3 is CASSLSADSYSNQPQHF. In DNA, the CDR3 is TGTGCCAGCTCCCTGAGTGCAGACTCCTATAGCAATCAGCCCCAGCATTTT.

The rearrangement uses TRBV19 and TRBJ1-2, with D unclear. The CDR3 has 13 residues. The ends were cut back, 7 bases at V and 8 bases at J, with 17 bases in the middle. Germline V gene sequence: CDR1 LNHDA, CDR2 SQIVND (reference sequence). This chain's CDR3 is CASTKLPGGGYTF. The CDR3, as DNA: TGTGCCAGTACCAAGTTGCCCGGAGGCGGCTACACCTTC.

The gene calls are TRBV18 and TRBJ2-7; TRBD1 agrees at 9 bases. The CDR3 consists of 15 residues. Germline CDR1 KGHSH, CDR2 LQKENI. The ends lost 0 bases at V and 5 bases at J; junction bases unmatched: 5. CDR3 region: CASSPPGTGNHEQYF. The CDR3 DNA sequence: TGTGCCAGCTCACCACCAGGGACAGGGAACCACGAGCAGTACTTC.

V and J are TRBV4-2 and TRBJ1-5; no firm D call. CDR3 length: 19 amino acids. Germline-derived CDR1 and CDR2 are LGHNA and YNFKEQ. V gave up 0 bases and J gave up 0 bases, with 18 bases separating them. The CDR3 loop is CASSQDPGSRLHSNQPQHF. In nucleotides, the CDR3 is TGTGCCAGCAGCCAAGATCCGGGGTCGAGACTACATAGCAATCAGCCCCAGCATTTT.

This clone was recorded only once. V is TRBV5-1 and J is TRBJ1-6; a weak D match, TRBD1 (5 bases). This CDR3 contains 18 residues. V shed 0 bases and J shed 5 bases, with 18 bases lying between them. CDR1 is SGHRS and CDR2 is YFSETQ in the germline V gene. The CDR3 sequence is CASSLATGDRINNSPLHF. The CDR3 region has the DNA TGCGCCAGCAGCTTGGCCACAGGAGACAGAATTAATAATTCACCCCTCCACTTT.

The chain has TRBV19 and TRBJ1-1; D gene ambiguous. The germline V gene has CDR1 LNHDA and CDR2 SQIVND (reference sequence). This CDR3 comprises 11 residues. V lost 5 bases and J 7 bases, leaving 8 bases between the germline ends. The CDR3, as DNA: TGTGCCAGTAGTGAGCGTAGTGAAGCTTTCTTT. Translating it yields CASSERSEAFF. Looking up the rest from reference TRBV19 and TRBJ1-1 gives the full variable domain: DGGITQSPKYLFRKEGQNVTLSCEQNLNHDAMYWYRQDPGQGLRLIYYSQIVNDFQKGDIAEGYSVSREKKESFPLTVTSAQKNPTAFYLCASSERSEAFFGQGTRLTVV.

This chain uses TRBV4-3 with TRBJ1-4, with a tentative D call TRBD1 (5 bases). Looked up from germline, CDR1 is LGHNA and CDR2 is YSLEER. V lost 0 bases and J lost 5, with 13 bases in between. The CDR3 consists of 16 residues. CDR3 in amino acids: CASSQDGAGLNEKLFF. The CDR3 DNA is TGCGCCAGCAGCCAAGACGGAGCAGGGTTGAATGAAAAACTGTTTTTT.

The chain carries TRBV27 and TRBJ1-5, with D maybe TRBD1 (6 bases). The germline V gene has CDR1 MNHEY and CDR2 SMNVEV (reference sequence). This CDR3 region has 19 residues. Trimming pared 1 base from V and 3 bases from J, leaving 22 bases between. CDR3 DNA: TGTGCCAGCAGTTTATTCTTCCGGGGGGCGGGAACCGCCAATCAGCCCCAGCATTTT. It is translated as CASSLFFRGAGTANQPQHF.

The chain carries TRBV6-6 and TRBJ1-5; weak D call: TRBD1 (5 bases). Trimming removed 5 bases at V and 0 bases at J, with 11 bases between. Germline CDR1 and CDR2: MNHNY and SVGAGI (reference sequence). The CDR3 has 15 amino acids. CDR3 DNA: TGTGCCAGCAGTCCGGGGGTTATTAGCAATCAGCCCCAGCATTTT. Protein product: CASSPGVISNQPQHF.

The gene calls are TRBV7-9 and TRBJ1-1; D remains unclear. The CDR3 extends over 14 amino acids. Looked up from germline, CDR1 is SEHNR and CDR2 is FQNEAQ (reference sequence). V gave up 3 bases and J gave up 2 bases, with 10 bases separating them. CDR3 sequence: CASSFQQINTEAFF. As DNA, the CDR3 is TGTGCCAGCAGCTTTCAACAGATTAACACTGAAGCTTTCTTT.

The chain is built from TRBV16 and TRBJ1-5; D is perhaps TRBD1 (6 bases). Per the germline V gene, CDR1 is KGHSY and CDR2 is FQNENV. CDR3 length: 13 amino acids. With 4 bases removed from V and 4 bases from J, the gap between germline ends came to 8 bases. Here the CDR3 reads CASSPQGNQPQHF. CDR3 sequence (DNA): TGTGCCAGCAGCCCCCAGGGGAATCAGCCCCAGCATTTT.

This chain connects TRBV9 to TRBJ2-7, with D possibly matching TRBD1 (5 bases). CDR3 length: 16 amino acids. Trimming shortened V by 0 bases and J by 5 bases, and 18 bases separated the two germline ends. CDR1 and CDR2 (germline): SGDLS, YYNGEE. The CDR3 region is CASSVGGSAGLDEQYF. The CDR3 DNA reads as TGTGCCAGCAGCGTAGGTGGGTCGGCAGGGCTCGACGAGCAGTACTTC.

The gene calls are TRBV29-1 and TRBJ1-2, with 12 bases fitting TRBD1. CDR3 length: 15 amino acids. CDR1 and CDR2 from the germline V gene are SQVTM and ANQGSEA. Trimming at V came to 4 bases and at J to 8 bases, leaving 11 bases not matched to a gene. The CDR3 loop reads CSVVFVGQGAGGYTF. The CDR3 DNA sequence: TGCAGCGTTGTATTCGTGGGACAGGGGGCTGGCGGCTACACCTTC.

The gene calls are TRBV9 and TRBJ2-2, with 15 bases lining up with TRBD2. CDR3 length: 17 amino acids. V was pared by 4 bases and J by 5 bases, with 6 bases of the junction left unmatched. Per the germline V gene, CDR1 is SGDLS and CDR2 is YYNGEE. CDR3: CASSTGLAGGPTGELFF. The CDR3 DNA sequence: TGTGCCAGCAGCACGGGACTAGCGGGGGGCCCAACCGGGGAGCTGTTTTTT.

The genes are TRBV7-2 and TRBJ1-2, with D perhaps TRBD1 (5 bases). This CDR3 contains 14 residues. CDR1 is SGHTA, CDR2 FQGNSA, per germline. The V and J ends lost 5 bases and 3 bases respectively, with 13 bases between them. The CDR3 here is CASSPGGRHYGYTF. The CDR3 DNA reads as TGTGCCAGCAGCCCCGGGGGGAGGCACTATGGCTACACCTTC.

The chain carries TRBV15 and TRBJ1-2; 9 bases fit TRBD1. V lost 0 bases and J lost 8; bases outside the gene matches: 7. The CDR3 has 15 residues. The germline V gene has CDR1 LNHNV and CDR2 YYDKDF (reference sequence). In DNA, the CDR3 is TGTGCCACCAGCAGAGATCCAAGACAGGGGGAGGGCTACACCTTC. It codes for CATSRDPRQGEGYTF.

J is TRBJ1-4 and V is TRBV30; TRBD1 is a possible D gene (5 bases). The CDR3 is 13 residues long. V was trimmed by 7 bases and J by 6 bases, leaving 15 bases between them. CDR1 GTSNPN and CDR2 SVGIG come from the germline V gene (reference sequence). In DNA form, the CDR3 reads TGTGCCTATAACGCAGGGAGGGATGAAAAACTGTTTTTT. Translating gives CAYNAGRDEKLFF.

This rearrangement joins TRBV11-1 to TRBJ1-2; D is unclear. V was shortened by 1 base and J by 2 bases, with 11 bases between the two germline ends. Germline-derived CDR1 and CDR2 are SGHAT and FQDESV (reference sequence). The CDR3 contains 15 residues. The DNA for the CDR3 is TGTGCCAGCAGCTTAGGACCCTTAGCCAACTATGGCTACACCTTC. Translation: CASSLGPLANYGYTF.

This chain joins TRBV7-9 and TRBJ2-3; 11 nucleotides align to TRBD1. This CDR3 contains 15 residues. Per the germline V gene, CDR1 is SEHNR and CDR2 is FQNEAQ (reference sequence). J lost 5 bases, V lost 1 base, and 2 bases had no gene match. The chain's CDR3 is CASSLGTGGLDTQYF. For the CDR3, the DNA is TGTGCCAGCAGCTTAGGGACAGGGGGCCTAGATACGCAGTATTTT.